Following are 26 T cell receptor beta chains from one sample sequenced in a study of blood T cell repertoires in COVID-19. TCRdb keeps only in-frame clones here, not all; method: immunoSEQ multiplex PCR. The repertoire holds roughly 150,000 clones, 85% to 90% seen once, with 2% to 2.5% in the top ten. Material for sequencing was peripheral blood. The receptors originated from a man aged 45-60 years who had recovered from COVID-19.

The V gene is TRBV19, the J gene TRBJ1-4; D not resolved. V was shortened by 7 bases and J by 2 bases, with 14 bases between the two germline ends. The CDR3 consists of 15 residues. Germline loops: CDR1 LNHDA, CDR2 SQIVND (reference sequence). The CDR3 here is CASKRRTDTNEKLFF. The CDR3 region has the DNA TGTGCCAGTAAGCGGCGGACCGATACTAATGAAAAACTGTTTTTT.

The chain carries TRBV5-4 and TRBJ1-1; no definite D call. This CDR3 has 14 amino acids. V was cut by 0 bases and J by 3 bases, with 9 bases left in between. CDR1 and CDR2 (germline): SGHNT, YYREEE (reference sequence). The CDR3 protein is CASSLDGRDTEAFF. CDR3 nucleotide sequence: TGTGCCAGCAGCTTGGACGGGAGGGACACTGAAGCTTTCTTT.

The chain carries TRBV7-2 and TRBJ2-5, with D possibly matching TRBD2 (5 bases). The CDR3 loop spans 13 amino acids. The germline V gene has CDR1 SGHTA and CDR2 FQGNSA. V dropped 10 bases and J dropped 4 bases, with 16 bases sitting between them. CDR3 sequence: CATTTGVRETQYF. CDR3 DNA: TGTGCCACCACCACCGGGGTACGAGAGACCCAGTACTTC.

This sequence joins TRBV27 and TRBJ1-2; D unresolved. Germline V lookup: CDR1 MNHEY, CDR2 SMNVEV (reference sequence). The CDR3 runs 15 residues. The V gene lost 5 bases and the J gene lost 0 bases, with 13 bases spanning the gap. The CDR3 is CASSSSGIANYGYTF. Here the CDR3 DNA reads TGTGCCAGCAGTAGCTCGGGGATAGCTAACTATGGCTACACCTTC.

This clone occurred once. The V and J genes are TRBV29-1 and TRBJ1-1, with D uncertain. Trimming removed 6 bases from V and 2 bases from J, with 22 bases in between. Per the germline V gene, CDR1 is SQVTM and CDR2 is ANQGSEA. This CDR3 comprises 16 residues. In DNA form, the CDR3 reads TGCAGCGTCTTACTCGGTATAAAGACTTTAAACACTGAAGCTTTCTTT. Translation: CSVLLGIKTLNTEAFF.

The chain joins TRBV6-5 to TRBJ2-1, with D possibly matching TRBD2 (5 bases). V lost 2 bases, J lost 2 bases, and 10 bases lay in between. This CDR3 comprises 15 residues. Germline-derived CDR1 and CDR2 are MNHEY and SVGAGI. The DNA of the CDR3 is TGTGCCAGCAGTTACGTGGGAGCCCCCTACAATGAGCAGTTCTTC. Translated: CASSYVGAPYNEQFF.

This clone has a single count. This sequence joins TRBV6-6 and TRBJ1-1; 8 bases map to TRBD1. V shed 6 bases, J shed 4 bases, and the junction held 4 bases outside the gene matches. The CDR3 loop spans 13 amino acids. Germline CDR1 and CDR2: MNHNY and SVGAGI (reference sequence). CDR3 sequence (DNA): TGTGCCAGCAGCCCTCAGGGGGCCACTGAAGCTTTCTTT. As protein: CASSPQGATEAFF.

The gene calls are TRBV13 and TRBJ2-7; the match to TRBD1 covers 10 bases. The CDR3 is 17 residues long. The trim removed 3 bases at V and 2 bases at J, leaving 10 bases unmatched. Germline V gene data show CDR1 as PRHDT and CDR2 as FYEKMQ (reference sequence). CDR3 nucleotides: TGTGCCAGCAGCTTGGGGACAGGGGCCGGAAGCCCCTACGAGCAGTACTTC. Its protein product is CASSLGTGAGSPYEQYF.

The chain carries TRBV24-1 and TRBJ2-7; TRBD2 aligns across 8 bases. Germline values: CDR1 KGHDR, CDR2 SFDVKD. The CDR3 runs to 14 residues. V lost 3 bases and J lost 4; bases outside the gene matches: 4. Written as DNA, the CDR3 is TGTGCCACCAGTGATGTCCGGGGGGGATACGAGCAGTACTTC. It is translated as CATSDVRGGYEQYF.

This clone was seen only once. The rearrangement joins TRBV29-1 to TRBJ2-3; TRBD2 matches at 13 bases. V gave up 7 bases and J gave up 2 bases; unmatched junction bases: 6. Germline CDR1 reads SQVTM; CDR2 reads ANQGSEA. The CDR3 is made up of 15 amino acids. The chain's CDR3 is CSERLAGGFTDTQYF. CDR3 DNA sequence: TGCAGCGAAAGACTAGCGGGGGGATTCACAGATACGCAGTATTTT.

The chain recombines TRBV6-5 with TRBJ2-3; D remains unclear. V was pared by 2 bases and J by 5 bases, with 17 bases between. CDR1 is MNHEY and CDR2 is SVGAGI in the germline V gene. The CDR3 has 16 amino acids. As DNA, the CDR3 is TGTGCCAGCAGTTACCTAGTAAGCCCCCTGGGAGATACGCAGTATTTT. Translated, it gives CASSYLVSPLGDTQYF.

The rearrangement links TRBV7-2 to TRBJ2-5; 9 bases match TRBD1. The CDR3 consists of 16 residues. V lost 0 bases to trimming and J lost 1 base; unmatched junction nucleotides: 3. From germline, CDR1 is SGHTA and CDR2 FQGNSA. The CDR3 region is CASSLAQTGGQETQYF. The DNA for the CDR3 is TGTGCCAGCAGCTTAGCCCAGACAGGGGGCCAAGAGACCCAGTACTTC.

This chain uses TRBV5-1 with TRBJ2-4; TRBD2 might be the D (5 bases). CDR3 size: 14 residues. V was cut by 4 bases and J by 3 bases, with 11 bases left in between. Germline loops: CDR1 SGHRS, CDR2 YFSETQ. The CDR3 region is CASSPGLDKNIQYF. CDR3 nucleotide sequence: TGCGCCAGCAGCCCTGGACTCGACAAAAACATTCAGTACTTC.

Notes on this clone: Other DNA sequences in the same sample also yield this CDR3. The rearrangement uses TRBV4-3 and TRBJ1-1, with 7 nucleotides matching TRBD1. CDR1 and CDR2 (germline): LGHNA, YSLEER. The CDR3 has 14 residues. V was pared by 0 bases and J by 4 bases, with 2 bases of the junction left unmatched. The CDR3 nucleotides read TGCGCCAGCAGCCAAGATAGGGGGCTCACTGAAGCTTTCTTT. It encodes CASSQDRGLTEAFF.

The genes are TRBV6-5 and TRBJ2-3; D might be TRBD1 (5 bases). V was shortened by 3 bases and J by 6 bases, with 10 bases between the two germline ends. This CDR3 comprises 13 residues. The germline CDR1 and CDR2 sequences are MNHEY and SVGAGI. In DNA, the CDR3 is TGTGCCAGCAGTTATCCAGGGTCGGATACGCAGTATTTT. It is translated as CASSYPGSDTQYF.

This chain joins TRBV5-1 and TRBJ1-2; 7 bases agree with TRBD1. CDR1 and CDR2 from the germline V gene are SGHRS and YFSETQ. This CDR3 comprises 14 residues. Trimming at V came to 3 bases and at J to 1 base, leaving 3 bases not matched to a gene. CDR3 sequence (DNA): TGCGCCAGCAGCTCCGGGACAGTTAACTATGGCTACACCTTC. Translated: CASSSGTVNYGYTF.

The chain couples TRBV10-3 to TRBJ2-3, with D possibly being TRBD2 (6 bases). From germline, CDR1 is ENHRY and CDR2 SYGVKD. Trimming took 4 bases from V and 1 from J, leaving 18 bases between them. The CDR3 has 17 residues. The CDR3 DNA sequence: TGTGCCATCAGTGGGGGCTTGCGCGGAGGGGGCACAGATACGCAGTATTTT. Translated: CAISGGLRGGGTDTQYF.

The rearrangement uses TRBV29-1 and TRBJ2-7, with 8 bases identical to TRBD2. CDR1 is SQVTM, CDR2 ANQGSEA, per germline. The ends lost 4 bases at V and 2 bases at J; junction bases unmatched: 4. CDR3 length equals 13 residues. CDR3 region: CSVASGPTYEQYF. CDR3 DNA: TGCAGCGTTGCTAGCGGGCCCACCTACGAGCAGTACTTC.

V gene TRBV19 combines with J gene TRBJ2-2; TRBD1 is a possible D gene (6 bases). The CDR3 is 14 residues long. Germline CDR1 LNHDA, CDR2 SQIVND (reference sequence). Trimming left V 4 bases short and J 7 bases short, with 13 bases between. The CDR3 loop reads CASSTPQGIGELFF. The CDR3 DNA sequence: TGTGCCAGTAGTACTCCCCAGGGGATCGGGGAGCTGTTTTTT.

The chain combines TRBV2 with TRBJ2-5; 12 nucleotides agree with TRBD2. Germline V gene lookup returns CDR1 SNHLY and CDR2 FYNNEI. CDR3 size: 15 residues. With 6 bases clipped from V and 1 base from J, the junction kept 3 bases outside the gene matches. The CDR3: CASRRTSGTQETQYF. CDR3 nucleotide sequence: TGTGCCAGCAGGCGGACTAGCGGGACCCAAGAGACCCAGTACTTC.

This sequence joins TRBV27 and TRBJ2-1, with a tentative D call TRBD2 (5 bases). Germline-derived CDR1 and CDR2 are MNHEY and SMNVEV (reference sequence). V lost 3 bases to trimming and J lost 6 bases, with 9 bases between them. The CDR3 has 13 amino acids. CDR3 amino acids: CASSFDYRNEQFF. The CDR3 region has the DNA TGTGCCAGCAGTTTTGACTATCGCAATGAGCAGTTCTTC.

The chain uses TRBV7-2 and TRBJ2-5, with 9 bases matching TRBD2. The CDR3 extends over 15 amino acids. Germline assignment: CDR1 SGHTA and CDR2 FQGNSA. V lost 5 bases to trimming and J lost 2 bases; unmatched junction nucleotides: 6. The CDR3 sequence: CASSPSSGAQETQYF. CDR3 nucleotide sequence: TGTGCCAGCAGCCCGTCTAGCGGGGCTCAAGAGACCCAGTACTTC.

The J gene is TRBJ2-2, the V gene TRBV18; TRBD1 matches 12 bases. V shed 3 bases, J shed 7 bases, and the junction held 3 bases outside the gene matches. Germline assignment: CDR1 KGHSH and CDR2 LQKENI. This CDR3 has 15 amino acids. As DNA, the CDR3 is TGTGCCAGCTCACCCGGGACAGGGGGCATCGGGGAGCTGTTTTTT. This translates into CASSPGTGGIGELFF.

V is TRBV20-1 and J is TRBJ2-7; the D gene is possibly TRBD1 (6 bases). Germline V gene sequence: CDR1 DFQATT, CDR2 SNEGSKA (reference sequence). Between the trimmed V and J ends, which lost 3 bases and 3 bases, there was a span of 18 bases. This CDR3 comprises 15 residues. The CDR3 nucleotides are TGCAGTGCTAGTTGGGCAGGGGAATCTCTCTACGAGCAGTACTTC. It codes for CSASWAGESLYEQYF.

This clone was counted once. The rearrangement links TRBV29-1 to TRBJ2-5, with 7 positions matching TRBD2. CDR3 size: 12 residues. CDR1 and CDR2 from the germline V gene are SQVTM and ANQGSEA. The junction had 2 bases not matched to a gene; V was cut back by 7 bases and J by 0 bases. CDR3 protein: CSGGLDQETQYF. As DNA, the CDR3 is TGCAGCGGTGGACTAGACCAAGAGACCCAGTACTTC.

The CDR3 spells CASSRLVTYEQYF. The CDR3 bases are TGTGCCAGCAGCCGACTAGTAACCTACGAGCAGTACTTC. The gene calls are TRBV6-2 or TRBV6-3 and TRBJ2-7, with D possibly matching TRBD2 (6 bases). The CDR3 has 13 amino acids. Per the germline V gene, CDR1 is MNHEY and CDR2 is SVGEGT. V was trimmed by 6 bases and J by 2 bases, leaving 11 bases between them.